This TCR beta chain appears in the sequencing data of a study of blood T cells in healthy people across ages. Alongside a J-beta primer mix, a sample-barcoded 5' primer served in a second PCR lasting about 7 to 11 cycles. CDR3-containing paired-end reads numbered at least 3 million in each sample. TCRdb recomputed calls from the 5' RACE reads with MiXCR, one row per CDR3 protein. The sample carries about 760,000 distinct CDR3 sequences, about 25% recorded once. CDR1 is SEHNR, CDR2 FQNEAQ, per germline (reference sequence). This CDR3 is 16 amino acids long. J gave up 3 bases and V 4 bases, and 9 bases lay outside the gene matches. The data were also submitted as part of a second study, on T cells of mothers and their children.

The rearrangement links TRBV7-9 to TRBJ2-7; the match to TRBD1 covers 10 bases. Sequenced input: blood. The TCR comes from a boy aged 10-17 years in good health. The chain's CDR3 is CASSSPLTGGYYEQYF. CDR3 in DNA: TGTGCCAGCAGCTCACCTCTGACAGGGGGCTACTACGAGCAGTACTTC.